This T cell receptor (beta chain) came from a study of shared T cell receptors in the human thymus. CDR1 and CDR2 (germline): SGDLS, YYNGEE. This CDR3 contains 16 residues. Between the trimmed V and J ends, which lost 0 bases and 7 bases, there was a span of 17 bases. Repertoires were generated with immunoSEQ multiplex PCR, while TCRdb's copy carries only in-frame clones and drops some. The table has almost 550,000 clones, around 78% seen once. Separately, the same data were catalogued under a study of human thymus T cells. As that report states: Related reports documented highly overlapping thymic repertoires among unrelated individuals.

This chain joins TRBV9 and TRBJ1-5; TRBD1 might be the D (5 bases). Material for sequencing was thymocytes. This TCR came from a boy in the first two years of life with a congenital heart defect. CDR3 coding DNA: TGTGCCAGCAGCGTAGGTGGGGGAGGAGAACGCCAGCCCCAGCATTTT. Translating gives CASSVGGGGERQPQHF.